This T cell receptor (beta chain) was sequenced during a study of T cells in Graves' hyperthyroidism and ophthalmopathy (dated by TCRdb to about 2019). Regarding the complete study: Peripheral blood samples were taken at the time of initial diagnosis, prior to any treatment. A discovery cohort of fewer than 110 patients, approximately 45 with Graves' ophthalmopathy and approximately 57 with stable Graves' hyperthyroidism, was used to find distinguishing TCR V-J signatures. After sampling, hyperthyroidism patients received methimazole starting at 30 mg daily, and ophthalmopathy patients received high-dose intravenous methylprednisolone. In several Graves' hyperthyroidism patients, the study also compared T-cell repertoires from thyroid tissue with T-cell repertoires from blood. TCR Vbeta CDR3 sequencing of 120 to 150 peripheral blood samples (43 ophthalmopathy, over 70 hyperthyroidism and roughly 17 progressor patients) is reported in the paper. Prospective prediction of ophthalmopathy was tested in an independent validation cohort consisting of 18 to 20 hyperthyroidism patients and 15 or so patients who later progressed to ophthalmopathy. The 100 or so discovery patients were randomly split 7:3 into training and test sets. Overall results and qualifications from the work: In validation, the model predicted progression to ophthalmopathy with approximately 71% sensitivity and approximately 72% specificity, a median of roughly seven months before onset. Sample size was not statistically predetermined, and investigators were not blinded to group allocation. Most expanded thyroid clonotypes (frequency above 0.001) were also detected in blood, a finding suggesting that blood repertoires may reflect thyroid immune responses. A 13 V-J signature model separated ophthalmopathy from stable hyperthyroidism, with 87.88% sensitivity and roughly 81% specificity in cross-validation and 80%/75% in testing.

Trimming removed 4 bases from V and 6 bases from J, leaving 16 bases between the germline ends. CDR1 and CDR2 were assigned from the germline V gene as SGHTS and YDEGEE. There are 15 amino acids in the CDR3, from cysteine to phenylalanine inclusive. CDR3 DNA is the only sequence kept; it has 45 bases, read in frame from the first base. In the ophthalmopathy patients, disease was moderately to severely active, with a Clinical Activity Score of 3 or more, a NOSPECS grade of 4 or more, and a duration of less than 3 months. Patients with uncontrolled infections, other autoimmune diseases, pregnancy or lactation were excluded. Diagnoses were based on clinical symptoms, serum thyroxine and TRAb, thyroid ultrasound and orbital computed tomography. Ficoll-Paque density gradient centrifugation was used to isolate PBMCs from approximately 11 ml of fresh peripheral blood. Total RNA was extracted with Trizol reagent, and quality was checked on an Agilent 2100 Bioanalyzer.

On this clonotype: The antigen this receptor binds is unknown. The sample holds no much larger clone one base away, and base qualities are not on file.

The TCR beta CDR3 regions were amplified from RNA transcripts. The TCR CDR3 was subjected to a first round of RT-PCR using the HTBI primer set and the Qiagen OneStep RT-PCR kit. Libraries were constructed in a second round of multiplex PCR, after which size selection and purification were carried out. Libraries were sequenced paired-end with 100 bp reads on an Illumina HiSeq2000. The authors processed their data as follows. SOAPnuke was used to process the raw data, throwing out any read that contained adapters or uncalled bases, had a mean Phred below 15, or lacked an exact constant-primer or identifier match. High-quality paired reads were merged using COPE v1.2.5, and each unique nucleotide sequence was defined as a clonotype. MiTCR v1.1 was used to align the clonotypes against IMGT TRBV, TRBD and TRBJ reference segments. The analysis included only V-J combinations with a frequency above 0.0001, which together covered roughly 99% of the repertoires. The TCS score was defined as F50 (clonal expansion) divided by E x V (chaos), with BLOSUM62-based TCRdist calculated between CDR3 peptides within each V-J. Welch's t-statistics and random forest reduced 500 to 550 V-J features to about 13, which were used in a naive Bayes classifier (R e1071). TCRdb took the public reads, trimmed them with fastp at Q25, ran MiXCR for clone calling and kept in-frame beta chains. Every entry covers one CDR3 protein and lists the most common genes and DNA from its rows. What appears here as the V and J calls and clone size reflects TCRdb's work, not the paper's. The sample yields about 330,000 distinct CDR3 sequences; roughly 15% were counted once. The ten largest clones add up to 34% of the sample.

Source material: blood. The clonotype originates from a woman aged 40 to 50 with Graves' ophthalmopathy. The chain joins TRBV5-8 to TRBJ1-4; 6 matching bases give a weak D call of TRBD1. The base sequence is TGTGCCAGCAGCATACAGGGAGGGGGATATGAAAAACTGTTTTTT. Translated, this gives CASSIQGGGYEKLFF.